These T cell receptor beta chains were read from a single sample in a study of cytomegalovirus exposure and HLA in healthy donors. The assay was immunoSEQ multiplex PCR, and TCRdb's table has in-frame clones only and misses some. This table holds approximately 300,000 clones, about 85% found once. Sequencing input: PBMCs. The receptors originated from a woman in her twenties or thirties in good health and CMV-seropositive. Each CDR3 is given with its conserved first and last residue. The order of the fields is clone size, D gene, CDR3 length, J gene, V gene, CDR3 DNA, CDR3 protein. A D gene is named only where the DNA matches it firmly. The size of a clone is reported for some rows only, either as once, few or many, or as a class for expanded clones.

-	-	15	TRBJ2-5	TRBV25-1	TGTGCCAGCAGTGAGGGGACAATCTCACAAGAGACCCAGTACTTC	CASSEGTISQETQYF
-	-	15	TRBJ2-7	TRBV29-1	TGCAGTGCGTTGGAGGAAACGCATCGAACCTCCGAGCAGTACTTC	CSALEETHRTSEQYF
-	-	15	TRBJ2-3	TRBV6-1	TGTGCCAGCAGTGAAGGACACCTCAACTCAGATACGCAGTATTTT	CASSEGHLNSDTQYF
few	-	14	TRBJ1-5	TRBV9	TGTGCCAGCAGCTTCCGGGACGGGAATCAGCCCCAGCATTTT	CASSFRDGNQPQHF
-	TRBD1	15	TRBJ1-2	TRBV27	TGTGCCAGCAGCCCGGGACAGGCTCTAATCTATGGCTACACCTTC	CASSPGQALIYGYTF
-	-	14	TRBJ1-1	TRBV7-6	TGTGCCAGCAGCTTAGGGGTAGTGAACACTGAAGCTTTCTTT	CASSLGVVNTEAFF
-	-	15	TRBJ2-1	TRBV27	TGTGCCAGCAGTAGGGACGGCAGCTCCTACAATGAGCAGTTCTTC	CASSRDGSSYNEQFF
-	-	13	TRBJ1-1	TRBV4-1	TGCGCCAGCAGCTTGTCATTAAAGACTGAAGCTTTCTTT	CASSLSLKTEAFF
-	-	15	TRBJ2-4	TRBV6-1	TGTGCCAGCAGTGAAGGGACAGCCCTAAAAAACATTCAGTACTTC	CASSEGTALKNIQYF
few	-	14	TRBJ2-2	TRBV6-1	TGTGCCAGCAGTGAAGCACCGGACACCGGGGAGCTGTTTTTT	CASSEAPDTGELFF
-	-	14	TRBJ2-7	TRBV30	TGTGCCTGGAGTCCGGGACTCCTACCCTACGAGCAGTACTTC	CAWSPGLLPYEQYF
-	-	14	TRBJ1-2	TRBV7-9	TGTGCCAGCAGCTACGCAGGCGATAACTATGGCTACACCTTC	CASSYAGDNYGYTF
once	TRBD1	14	TRBJ2-5	TRBV7-9	TGTGCCAGCAGCCCAGGGGGTAGCCGAGAGACCCAGTACTTC	CASSPGGSRETQYF
-	-	21	TRBJ2-2	TRBV5-1	TGCGCCAGCAGCTTGAGGGGAACCGCAGCTTGGGTGCAGGCGAACACCGGGGAGCTGTTTTTT	CASSLRGTAAWVQANTGELFF
once	TRBD1	13	TRBJ1-1	TRBV2	TGTGCCAGAGGACAGGGGATGAACACTGAAGCTTTCTTT	CARGQGMNTEAFF
-	-	12	TRBJ2-7	TRBV27	TGTGCCAGTCAGGGTCTGTCCTACGAGCAGTACTTC	CASQGLSYEQYF
-	-	15	TRBJ2-5	TRBV6-5	TGTGCCAGCAGTACCCCCTTAGAGCGCCAAGAGACCCAGTACTTC	CASSTPLERQETQYF
-	TRBD2	17	TRBJ2-5	TRBV7-7	TGTGCCAGCAGCCCGGGACTAGCGGGAGGAGCAGGCGAGACCCAGTACTTC	CASSPGLAGGAGETQYF
-	-	13	TRBJ1-4	TRBV30	TGTGCCTGGACTGGGCAAACTAATGAAAAACTGTTTTTT	CAWTGQTNEKLFF
-	-	14	TRBJ2-2	TRBV6-5	TGTGCCAGCAGTTACCATCTATTCACCGGGGAGCTGTTTTTT	CASSYHLFTGELFF
-	TRBD1	18	TRBJ1-5	TRBV27	TGTGCCAGCAGTTTACAGGGGGCGCGTCTGAACTCCAATCAGCCCCAGCATTTT	CASSLQGARLNSNQPQHF
-	TRBD1	15	TRBJ1-5	TRBV30	TGTGCCTGGAGTGCCGGGACAGAACCGAATCAGCCCCAGCATTTT	CAWSAGTEPNQPQHF
-	-	14	TRBJ1-1	TRBV14	TGTGCCAGCAGCCAGCGCGGGGGTGCTTTCCGAGCTTTCTTT	CASSQRGGAFRAFF
-	TRBD2	14	TRBJ2-2	TRBV7-6	TGTGCCAGCAGCGCCGGACTAGGCGGAGGGGAGCTGTTTTTT	CASSAGLGGGELFF
-	TRBD2	15	TRBJ2-7	TRBV2	TGTGCCAGCAGTGAAGAATTAGCGGGGGTCTACGAGCAGTACTTC	CASSEELAGVYEQYF
-	TRBD1	13	TRBJ1-6	TRBV11-3	TGTGCCAGCAGCTACGACAGGGGATCACCCCTCCACTTT	CASSYDRGSPLHF
once	-	15	TRBJ2-5	TRBV15	TGTGCCACCAGGAATACCATGGACAGCCAAGAGACCCAGTACTTC	CATRNTMDSQETQYF
-	-	14	TRBJ1-6	TRBV7-3	TGTGCCAGCAGCTTAAATCCCTATAATTCACCCCTCCACTTT	CASSLNPYNSPLHF
-	TRBD1	15	TRBJ1-3	TRBV4-1	TGCGCCAGTTACGGACAGGGGAGCTCTGGAAACACCATATATTTT	CASYGQGSSGNTIYF
-	TRBD1	14	TRBJ1-5	TRBV27	TGTGCCAGCAGCCTACAGGGGGGCAATCAGCCCCAGCATTTT	CASSLQGGNQPQHF
-	-	14	TRBJ2-5	TRBV27	TGTGCCAGCAGTCGAACGGGCGGGACCGAGACCCAGTACTTC	CASSRTGGTETQYF